One sample yielded the 2 T cell receptor beta chains listed below, sequenced in a study of T-cell memory formation after mild COVID-19. TCRdb re-called the 5' RACE reads through MiXCR, storing one row per CDR3 protein. The sample gives about 140,000 distinct CDR3 sequences, around 27% of which show up once; around 24% is in the top ten. The sequenced material came from PBMCs or a T cell subset sorted from them (not recorded which). The receptor source for this set is an adult woman who had mild COVID-19 (a few samples of this study predate the infection). Cell type and time point are not known.

The V and J genes are TRBV29-1 and TRBJ2-3; 9 bases are a match to TRBD1. V lost 7 bases and J lost 2; bases outside the gene matches: 7. Germline CDR1 is SQVTM and CDR2 is ANQGSEA. The length of the CDR3 is 14 residues. This CDR3 reads CSASGQGVTDTQYF. The CDR3 bases are TGCAGCGCCTCGGGACAGGGTGTCACAGATACGCAGTATTTT.

The chain carries TRBV9 and TRBJ1-1; 10 nucleotides agree with TRBD1. Trimming removed 4 bases from V and 11 bases from J; junction bases left unmatched: 5. The CDR3 is made up of 12 amino acids. Germline CDR1 SGDLS, CDR2 YYNGEE. CDR3 amino acids: CASSPGQGEAFF. As DNA, the CDR3 is TGTGCCAGCAGCCCTGGACAGGGGGAGGCTTTCTTT.